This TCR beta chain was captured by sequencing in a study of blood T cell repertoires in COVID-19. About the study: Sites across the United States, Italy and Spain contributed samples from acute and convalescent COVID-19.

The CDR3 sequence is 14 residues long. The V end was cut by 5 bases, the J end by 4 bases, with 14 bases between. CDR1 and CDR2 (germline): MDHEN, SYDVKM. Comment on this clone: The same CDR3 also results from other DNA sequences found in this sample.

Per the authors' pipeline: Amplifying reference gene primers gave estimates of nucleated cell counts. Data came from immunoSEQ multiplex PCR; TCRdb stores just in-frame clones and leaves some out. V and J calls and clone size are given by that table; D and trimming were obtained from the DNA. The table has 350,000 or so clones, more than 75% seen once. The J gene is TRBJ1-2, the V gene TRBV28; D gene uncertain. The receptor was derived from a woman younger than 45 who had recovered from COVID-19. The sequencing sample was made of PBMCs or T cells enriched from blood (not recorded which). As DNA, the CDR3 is TGTGCCAGCAGTCCCCTTGGTGAGATCTATGGCTACACCTTC. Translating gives CASSPLGEIYGYTF.